The 14 T cell receptor beta chains below come from one sample, sequenced in a study of T cells expressing NK-cell markers. From the 5' RACE reads, TCRdb lists one entry per CDR3 protein and no DNA. The listing records 500,000 to 700,000 distinct CDR3 sequences. Input material: blood T cells: a sorted CD56 or NKG2C T cell subset, CD4+ or CD8+ T cells, or bulk PBMC T cells (not recorded which). The receptor source for this set is a man between 18 and 35 years old in good health.

The rearrangement joins TRBV7-3 to TRBJ2-1; TCRdb gives TRBD1 as the D gene, but with no DNA this cannot be confirmed. The germline V gene encodes CDR1 SGHTA and CDR2 FQGTGA. The CDR3 has 14 residues. The CDR3 sequence: CASSLSPGAGEQFF.

The V and J genes are TRBV5-1 and TRBJ1-2; TCRdb's D call, TRBD1, is unchecked because there is no DNA. The CDR3 loop spans 15 amino acids. Germline values: CDR1 SGHRS, CDR2 YFSETQ. CDR3 loop: CASSLAGTGEVGYTF.

The chain's CDR3 is CSVEGQGPKNIQYF. This chain links TRBV29-1 with TRBJ2-4; TCRdb returns TRBD1, unconfirmable since there is no DNA. Germline V gene data show CDR1 as SQVTM and CDR2 as ANQGSEA. The CDR3 spans 14 residues.

The chain couples TRBV20-1 to TRBJ2-1; TCRdb returns TRBD2, unconfirmable since there is no DNA. The CDR3 contains 14 residues. The germline V gene has CDR1 DFQATT and CDR2 SNEGSKA (reference sequence). CDR3 residues: CSASRLAEGVEQFF.

This chain links TRBV3-1 with TRBJ2-1. The length of the CDR3 is 12 residues. CDR1 LGHDT and CDR2 YNNKEL come from the germline V gene (reference sequence). CDR3 region: CASSQEGKKQFF.

The J gene is TRBJ2-1, the V gene TRBV3-1; TCRdb calls TRBD1, which cannot be checked without DNA. Per germline, CDR1 LGHDT and CDR2 YNNKEL (reference sequence). The CDR3 has 17 residues. CDR3 sequence: CASSQDLQGLTYNEQFF.

The V gene is TRBV12-3 or TRBV12-4, the J gene TRBJ2-4; TCRdb picks TRBD1, but there is no DNA to check that call. CDR3 length: 16 amino acids. CDR3 loop: CASSLGRSLAKNIQYF.

The genes are TRBV12-3 or TRBV12-4 and TRBJ2-7; there is no DNA to check the TCRdb D call of TRBD2. This CDR3 spans 13 amino acids. CDR3 residues: CASSRGGTGEQYF.

This chain connects TRBV6-5 to TRBJ1-6; with no DNA, the TCRdb D assignment of TRBD1 cannot be verified. The germline CDR1 and CDR2 sequences are MNHEY and SVGAGI. This CDR3 has 17 amino acids. The CDR3 reads CASSYSIDWGARSPLHF.

The chain couples TRBV5-1 to TRBJ2-3; the D gene TCRdb calls, TRBD1, cannot be checked with no DNA. Germline V gives CDR1 SGHRS, CDR2 YFSETQ. The CDR3 runs 17 residues. The CDR3 region is CASSSGTGVPSVDTQYF.

The chain couples TRBV12-3 or TRBV12-4 to TRBJ2-5; the D gene TCRdb calls, TRBD2, cannot be checked with no DNA. This CDR3 has 16 residues. CDR3 protein: CASSWGLADGEETQYF.

The genes are TRBV7-2 and TRBJ2-2. From germline, CDR1 is SGHTA and CDR2 FQGNSA. The CDR3 covers 14 residues. The chain's CDR3 is CASSDSGVTGELFF.

V gene TRBV20-1 combines with J gene TRBJ2-3; TCRdb's D call, TRBD2, is unchecked because there is no DNA. This CDR3 is 17 amino acids long. The germline gives CDR1 DFQATT, CDR2 SNEGSKA (reference sequence). The CDR3 protein is CSALPPIPSDQTDTQYF.

J is TRBJ2-1 and V is TRBV20-1; TCRdb lists TRBD1, though no DNA is available to test this call. CDR1 and CDR2 from the germline V gene are DFQATT and SNEGSKA (reference sequence). This CDR3 is 16 amino acids long. The CDR3 is CSARGIIRDSYNEQFF.